This TCR beta chain stems from a study of T-cell memory formation after mild COVID-19. The CDR3 runs to 14 residues. V was clipped by 0 bases and J by 4 bases, with 10 bases between them. CDR1 is MGHRA and CDR2 is YSYEKL in the germline V gene. MiXCR, applied by TCRdb to the 5' RACE reads, yields one record per CDR3 protein. The sample holds about 160,000 distinct CDR3 sequences, 25% to 40% seen once. The sequence was obtained from an adult woman who had mild COVID-19 (a few samples of this study predate the infection). Cell type and time point are not known. Sequenced sample: PBMCs or a T cell subset sorted from them (not recorded which). The V call is TRBV4-1, the J call TRBJ2-7, with D perhaps TRBD1 (5 bases). Written as DNA, the CDR3 is TGCGCCAGCAGCCAAGATGGGGCCAGGTACGAGCAGTACTTC. Translation: CASSQDGARYEQYF.